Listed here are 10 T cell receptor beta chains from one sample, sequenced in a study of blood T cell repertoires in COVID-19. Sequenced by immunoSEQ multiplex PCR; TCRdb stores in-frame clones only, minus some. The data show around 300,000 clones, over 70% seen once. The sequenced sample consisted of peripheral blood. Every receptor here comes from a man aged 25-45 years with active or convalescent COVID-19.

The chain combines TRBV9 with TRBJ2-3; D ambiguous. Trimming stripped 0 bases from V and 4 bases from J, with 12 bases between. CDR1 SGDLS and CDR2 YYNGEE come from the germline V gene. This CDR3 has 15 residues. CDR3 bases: TGTGCCAGCAGCGTAGATTCTAACCCTCCAGATACGCAGTATTTT. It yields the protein CASSVDSNPPDTQYF.

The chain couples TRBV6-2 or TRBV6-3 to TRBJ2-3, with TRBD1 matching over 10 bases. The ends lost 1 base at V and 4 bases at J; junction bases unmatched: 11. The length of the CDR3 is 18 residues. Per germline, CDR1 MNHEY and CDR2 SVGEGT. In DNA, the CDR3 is TGTGCCAGCAGTTACTTTACCGGGACAGGGGTAAGAGCAGATACGCAGTATTTT. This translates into CASSYFTGTGVRADTQYF.

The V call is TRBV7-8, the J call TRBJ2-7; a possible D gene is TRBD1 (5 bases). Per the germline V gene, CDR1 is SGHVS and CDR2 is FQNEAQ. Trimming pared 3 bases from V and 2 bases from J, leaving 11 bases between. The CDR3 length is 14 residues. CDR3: CASSFSKGAYEQYF. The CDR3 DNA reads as TGTGCCAGCAGCTTCTCGAAAGGGGCCTACGAGCAGTACTTC.

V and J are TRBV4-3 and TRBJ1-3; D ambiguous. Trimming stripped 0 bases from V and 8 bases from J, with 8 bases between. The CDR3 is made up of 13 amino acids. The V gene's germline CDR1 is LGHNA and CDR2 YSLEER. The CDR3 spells CASSQEGRDTIYF. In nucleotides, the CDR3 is TGCGCCAGCAGCCAAGAAGGGAGGGACACCATATATTTT.

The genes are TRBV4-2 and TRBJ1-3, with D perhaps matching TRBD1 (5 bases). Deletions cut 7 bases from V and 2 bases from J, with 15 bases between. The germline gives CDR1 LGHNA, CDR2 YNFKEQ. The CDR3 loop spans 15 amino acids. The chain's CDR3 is CASNPLGAAGNTIYF. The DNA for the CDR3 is TGTGCCAGCAACCCCTTAGGGGCCGCTGGAAACACCATATATTTT.

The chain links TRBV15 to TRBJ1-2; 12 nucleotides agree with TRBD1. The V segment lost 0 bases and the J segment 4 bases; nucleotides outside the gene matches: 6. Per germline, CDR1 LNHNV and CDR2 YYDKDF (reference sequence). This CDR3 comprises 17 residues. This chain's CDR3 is CATSRERGQGASYGYTF. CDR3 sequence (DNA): TGTGCCACCAGCAGAGAGCGGGGACAGGGGGCGAGCTATGGCTACACCTTC.

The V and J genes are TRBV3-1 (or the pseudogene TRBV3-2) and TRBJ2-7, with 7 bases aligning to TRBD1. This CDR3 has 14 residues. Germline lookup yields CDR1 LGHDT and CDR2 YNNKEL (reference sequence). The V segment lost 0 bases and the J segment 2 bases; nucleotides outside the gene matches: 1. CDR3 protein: CASSQEGTAYEQYF. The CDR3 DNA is TGTGCCAGCAGCCAAGAAGGGACAGCCTACGAGCAGTACTTC.

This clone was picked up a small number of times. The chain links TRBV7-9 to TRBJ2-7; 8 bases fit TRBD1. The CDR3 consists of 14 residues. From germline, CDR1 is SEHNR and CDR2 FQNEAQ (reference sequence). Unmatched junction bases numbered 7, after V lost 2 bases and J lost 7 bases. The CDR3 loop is CASSLMQGAKEQYF. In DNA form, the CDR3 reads TGTGCCAGCAGCTTAATGCAGGGGGCTAAAGAGCAGTACTTC. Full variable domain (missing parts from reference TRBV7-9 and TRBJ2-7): DTGVSQNPRHKITKRGQNVTFRCDPISEHNRLYWYRQTLGQGPEFLTYFQNEAQLEKSRLLSDRFSAERPKGSFSTLEIQRTEQGDSAMYLCASSLMQGAKEQYFGPGTRLTVT.

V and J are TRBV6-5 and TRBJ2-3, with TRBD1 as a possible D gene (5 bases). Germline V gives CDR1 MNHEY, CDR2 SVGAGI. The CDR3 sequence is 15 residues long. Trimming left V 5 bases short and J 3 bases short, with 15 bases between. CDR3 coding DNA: TGTGCCAGCAGTAAGGGGTCCCCTAGAACAGATACGCAGTATTTT. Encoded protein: CASSKGSPRTDTQYF.

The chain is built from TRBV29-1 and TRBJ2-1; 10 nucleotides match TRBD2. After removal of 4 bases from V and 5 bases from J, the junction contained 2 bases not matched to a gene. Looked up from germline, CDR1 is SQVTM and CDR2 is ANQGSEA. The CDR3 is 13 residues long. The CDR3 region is CSVALAGDNEQFF. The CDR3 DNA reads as TGCAGCGTTGCCCTAGCGGGGGACAATGAGCAGTTCTTC.